One and the same sample provided the 13 T cell receptor beta chains below, sequenced in a study of cytomegalovirus exposure and HLA in healthy donors. Primers included in the PCR were 60 Vbeta and 13 Jbeta primers. Data came from immunoSEQ multiplex PCR; TCRdb stores just in-frame clones and leaves some out. The sample contains over 95,000 clones, 77% of which appear only once. What was sequenced was PBMCs. These receptors were obtained from a middle-aged man in good health and CMV-seropositive.

The CDR3 nucleotides read TGTGCCAGCAGCCCAGCCGGGGCGGGGGGGCGATTCGAGCAGTACTTC. It is translated as CASSPAGAGGRFEQYF. The chain links TRBV7-2 to TRBJ2-7, with 9 bases matching TRBD2. The germline gives CDR1 SGHTA, CDR2 FQGNSA. The V and J ends lost 5 bases and 6 bases, in that order; junction bases with no gene match: 14. This CDR3 is built from 16 residues.

This chain uses TRBV10-3 with TRBJ2-1; D is possibly TRBD1 (6 bases). CDR1 ENHRY and CDR2 SYGVKD come from the germline V gene. Trimming took off 0 bases at V and 0 bases at J, with 9 bases between the two ends. This CDR3 is built from 16 residues. The CDR3 spells CAISESGTLSYNEQFF. Written as DNA, the CDR3 is TGTGCCATCAGTGAGTCTGGGACACTCTCCTACAATGAGCAGTTCTTC.

In this sample, this clone turned up once. The chain has TRBV29-1 and TRBJ1-2, with D tentatively TRBD1 (5 bases). CDR1 is SQVTM and CDR2 is ANQGSEA in the germline V gene. The CDR3 runs to 13 residues. V gave up 3 bases and J gave up 4 bases, with 12 bases separating them. CDR3 bases: TGCAGCGTTGACTCGGGGGATGGCTATGGCTACACCTTC. This sequence encodes CSVDSGDGYGYTF.

The chain is built from TRBV2 and TRBJ1-2; tentative D call: TRBD1 (6 bases). Germline V gene data show CDR1 as SNHLY and CDR2 as FYNNEI. Deletions cut 9 bases from V and 8 bases from J, with 16 bases between. This CDR3 is 12 amino acids long. This chain's CDR3 is CASSRTGTGYTF. The CDR3 DNA reads as TGTGCCAGTAGCCGGACTGGGACAGGCTACACCTTC.

The chain employs TRBV15 and TRBJ1-5; D is unclear. Germline lookup yields CDR1 LNHNV and CDR2 YYDKDF (reference sequence). The CDR3 loop spans 17 amino acids. V gave up 0 bases and J gave up 1 base, with 13 bases separating them. CDR3 protein: CATSRDALGGSNQPQHF. DNA for the CDR3: TGTGCCACCAGCAGAGATGCCCTTGGAGGGAGCAATCAGCCCCAGCATTTT.

The V call is TRBV18, the J call TRBJ2-4; perhaps TRBD2 as D (5 bases). This CDR3 has 15 amino acids. The germline V and J ends were trimmed by 2 bases and 4 bases, with 12 bases remaining between them. Germline V gene data show CDR1 as KGHSH and CDR2 as LQKENI. The CDR3 DNA reads as TGTGCCAGCTCACCAGAGGGCAGACTGAAAAACATTCAGTACTTC. It encodes CASSPEGRLKNIQYF.

V is TRBV7-6 and J is TRBJ1-3; the D is unclear. V was clipped by 1 base and J by 2 bases, with 6 bases between them. Per germline, CDR1 SGHVS and CDR2 FNYEAQ. This CDR3 spans 14 amino acids. The CDR3 DNA follows: TGTGCCAGCAGCTTAGGGTTAGCTGGAAACACCATATATTTT. Its protein is CASSLGLAGNTIYF.

This sequence joins TRBV19 and TRBJ1-5, with 11 nucleotides matching TRBD1. Germline V gene lookup returns CDR1 LNHDA and CDR2 SQIVND (reference sequence). Germline trimming cut 5 bases from V and 10 bases from J; bases unmatched to any gene: 13. This CDR3 region has 16 residues. The CDR3 spells CASSPYGQGAARPQHF. The CDR3 nucleotides are TGTGCCAGTAGTCCTTACGGACAGGGGGCTGCCCGACCCCAGCATTTT. The full variable domain, with the rest looked up from reference TRBV19 and TRBJ1-5, is DGGITQSPKYLFRKEGQNVTLSCEQNLNHDAMYWYRQDPGQGLRLIYYSQIVNDFQKGDIAEGYSVSREKKESFPLTVTSAQKNPTAFYLCASSPYGQGAARPQHFGDGTRLSIL.

J is TRBJ1-6 and V is TRBV18; 7 bases match TRBD1. J gave up 9 bases and V 2 bases, and 10 bases lay outside the gene matches. CDR1 is KGHSH and CDR2 is LQKENI in the germline V gene. CDR3 length: 16 amino acids. The CDR3 DNA reads as TGTGCCAGCTCACCAGCGTTGGAGACAGGGACTTCACCCCTCCACTTT. It codes for CASSPALETGTSPLHF.

By its share, this clone is medium-sized (0.01 to 0.1%). Other DNA sequences within the sample encode an identical CDR3. The chain is built from TRBV5-1 and TRBJ2-1; 11 bases fit TRBD2. The junction had 0 bases not matched to a gene; V was cut back by 3 bases and J by 4 bases. CDR1 is SGHRS and CDR2 is YFSETQ in the germline V gene. The CDR3 is 14 amino acids. CDR3: CASSSSGGYNEQFF. The CDR3 coding sequence is TGCGCCAGCAGCTCTAGCGGGGGGTACAATGAGCAGTTCTTC. Supplemented by reference TRBV5-1 and TRBJ2-1, the full variable domain reads KAGVTQTPRYLIKTRGQQVTLSCSPISGHRSVSWYQQTPGQGLQFLFEYFSETQRNKGNFPGRFSGRQFSNSRSEMNVSTLELGDSALYLCASSSSGGYNEQFFGPGTRLTVL.

This sequence joins TRBV18 and TRBJ2-1, with TRBD2 matching 8 bases. After removal of 6 bases from V and 0 bases from J, the junction contained 4 bases not matched to a gene. Per the germline V gene, CDR1 is KGHSH and CDR2 is LQKENI. The CDR3 covers 15 residues. This CDR3 is CASSRLANSYNEQFF. As DNA, the CDR3 is TGTGCCAGCTCCCGACTAGCGAACTCCTACAATGAGCAGTTCTTC.

The CDR3 spells CASSPFGRESSYTF. The CDR3 nucleotides read TGTGCCAGCTCTCCCTTCGGGCGGGAAAGTAGCTACACCTTC. The chain links TRBV18 to TRBJ1-2; D gene unclear. In germline, CDR1 is KGHSH, CDR2 LQKENI. V dropped 6 bases and J dropped 9 bases, with 20 bases sitting between them. The CDR3 sequence is 14 residues long.

This chain connects TRBV7-2 to TRBJ2-7; D gene ambiguous. The germline V gene has CDR1 SGHTA and CDR2 FQGNSA. The CDR3 contains 14 residues. The ends were cut back, 4 bases at V and 3 bases at J, with 13 bases in the middle. DNA of the CDR3: TGTGCCAGCAGCTCTATTCCGGGTGGCTACGAGCAGTACTTC. Its protein product is CASSSIPGGYEQYF.